This TCR beta chain is from a study of breast tumors, draining lymph nodes, adjacent tissues. Study observations and caveats: Most tumor T cells seemingly derive from lymph node, then expand in tumor. That most tumor T cells come from lymph nodes remained unproven. Tumor repertoires ranked between lymph nodes and nontumor tissue in diversity, with V and J gene preferences.

Via MiXCR, TCRdb re-called the multiplex PCR reads, giving one row per CDR3 protein. The sample yields roughly 32,000 distinct CDR3 sequences, 35% to 40% seen once. In regard to this clonotype: Its antigen is unknown.

The CDR3 length is 16 residues. V gave up 1 base and J gave up 4 bases; unmatched junction bases: 1. CDR1 MGHRA and CDR2 YSYEKL come from the germline V gene. The genes are TRBV4-1 and TRBJ2-1, with TRBD2 matching over 13 bases. This TCR was recovered from a female donor with breast cancer. Some clones in this sample may be carry-over from other donors' samples. The sequenced sample was breast tumor tissue. The chain's CDR3 is CASSQGTSGSYNEQFF. In DNA, the CDR3 is TGCGCCAGCAGCCAAGGGACTAGCGGGAGTTACAATGAGCAGTTCTTC.